These T cell receptor beta chains were read from a single sample in a study of blood T cell repertoires in COVID-19. The protocol was immunoSEQ multiplex PCR, while the TCRdb copy is restricted to in-frame clones and leaves out a portion. The repertoire holds over 25,000 clones, with about 88% as singletons. Sequenced: peripheral blood. The receptors come from a human donor with active COVID-19. The donor label of this sample is uncertain. Each CDR3 is given with its conserved first and last residue. The D gene is left open where the match is weak. Some rows mark clone size as missing; the rest say once, few, many or name a class of expanded clone.

NA,TRBV7-2,TRBJ2-3,NA,CASSLSLPGGGATDTQYF
NA,TRBV18,TRBJ2-2,NA,CASSPPPRGTGELFF
once,TRBV6-2/TRBV6-3,TRBJ2-5,NA,CASSYRGMETQYF
NA,TRBV7-2,TRBJ1-1,TRBD1,CASSSDRGISAFF
NA,TRBV9,TRBJ1-2,TRBD1,CASSVSDRTYDGYTF
NA,TRBV24-1,TRBJ1-1,TRBD1,CATRDRSNTEAFF
NA,TRBV4-1,TRBJ1-6,NA,CASSHPKSGGSNSPLHF
NA,TRBV27,TRBJ2-1,NA,CASSLSSSSYNEQFF
once,TRBV19,TRBJ2-7,NA,CASRVASGTSGQQYF
NA,TRBV19,TRBJ2-1,TRBD2,CASSTRTSGGIGNEQFF
NA,TRBV7-2,TRBJ2-3,NA,CASSFRRGGAGDTQYF
NA,TRBV19,TRBJ1-2,TRBD1,CASSPDRGRAGYTF
NA,TRBV3-1/TRBV3-2,TRBJ2-7,NA,CASSQAGEQYF
NA,TRBV6-5,TRBJ2-1,NA,CASGQAASGNEQFF
NA,TRBV18,TRBJ1-2,NA,CASSPGLPQKPEIYGYTF
NA,TRBV11-1,TRBJ2-5,NA,CASSRGIQETQYF
once,TRBV19,TRBJ1-2,NA,CASGQRGGRGYTF
NA,TRBV3-1/TRBV3-2,TRBJ2-7,NA,CASTTGGLYEQYF
once,TRBV6-2/TRBV6-3,TRBJ2-5,TRBD1,CASSALGTGVLETQYF
NA,TRBV9,TRBJ2-7,NA,CASSVSSSHEQYF
few,TRBV4-3,TRBJ2-2,TRBD2,CASSQDWAAGVPGELFF
NA,TRBV6-6,TRBJ1-1,NA,CASSYRVTEAFF
NA,TRBV4-1,TRBJ2-7,TRBD1,CASSHPKDRALSYEQYF
once,TRBV2,TRBJ1-3,TRBD1,CASSGFNRGRTSGNTIYF
NA,TRBV5-1,TRBJ1-3,NA,CASRLILKASSGNTIYF
NA,TRBV10-3,TRBJ2-1,TRBD1,CATQTGGAFGEQFF
NA,TRBV11-3,TRBJ2-5,TRBD1,CASYKGFSLWTGGVLETQYF
NA,TRBV6-5,TRBJ1-4,NA,CASSYTLQGGNEKLFF
NA,TRBV6-5,TRBJ2-3,NA,CASRKTADTQYF
NA,TRBV9,TRBJ1-6,TRBD1,CASSAGQGSPLHF
NA,TRBV11-3,TRBJ2-2,TRBD1,CASSRGQGPTGELFF
NA,TRBV2,TRBJ2-2,TRBD2,CASSVSPLTSGVNTGELFF